This record covers a single T cell receptor beta chain. Sequencing was performed with immunoSEQ multiplex PCR; in TCRdb, only in-frame clones are kept and a portion is missing. The repertoire consists of approximately 88,000 clones, with approximately 63% occurring once and the leading ten covering roughly 52%. Between the trimmed V and J ends, which lost 0 bases and 6 bases, there was a span of 9 bases. From germline, CDR1 is SEHNR and CDR2 FQNEAQ (reference sequence). The CDR3 is 14 residues long. The sample comes from a study of shared clonotypes between healthy human individuals. The origin of this receptor is a man aged 25 to 40 in good health. The sequencing sample was made of memory CD8+ T cells sorted from blood. Subset indicated: CD45RO+ cells pooled with CCR7-negative TemRA cells. This chain links TRBV7-9 with TRBJ2-1; D is ambiguous. DNA for the CDR3: TGTGCCAGCAGCTTAGCAGGGAACCGCAATGAGCAGTTCTTC. This translates into CASSLAGNRNEQFF.